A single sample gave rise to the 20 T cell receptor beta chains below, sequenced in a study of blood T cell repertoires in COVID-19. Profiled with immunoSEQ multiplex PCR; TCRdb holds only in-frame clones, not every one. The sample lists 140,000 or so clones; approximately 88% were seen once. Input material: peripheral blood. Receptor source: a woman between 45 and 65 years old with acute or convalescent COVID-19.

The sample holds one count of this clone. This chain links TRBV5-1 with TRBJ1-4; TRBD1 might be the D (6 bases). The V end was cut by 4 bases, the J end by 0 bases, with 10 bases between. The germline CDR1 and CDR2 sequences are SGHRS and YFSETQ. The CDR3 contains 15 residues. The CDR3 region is CASSPWTATNEKLFF. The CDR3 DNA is TGCGCCAGCAGCCCCTGGACAGCAACTAATGAAAAACTGTTTTTT.

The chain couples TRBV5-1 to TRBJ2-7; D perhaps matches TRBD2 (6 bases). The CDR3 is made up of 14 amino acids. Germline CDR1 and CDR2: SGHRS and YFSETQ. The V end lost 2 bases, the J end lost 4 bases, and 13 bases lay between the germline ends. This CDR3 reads CASSFAGGTYEQYF. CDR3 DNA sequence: TGCGCCAGCAGCTTTGCCGGGGGAACGTACGAGCAGTACTTC.

CDR3 residues: CASSRLGDGKLFF. CDR3 in DNA: TGTGCCAGCAGCCGTTTAGGCGACGGGAAACTGTTTTTT. The chain employs TRBV11-2 and TRBJ1-4; D not resolved. CDR1 SGHAT and CDR2 FQNNGV come from the germline V gene. The CDR3 sequence is 13 residues long. Trimming left V 5 bases short and J 11 bases short, with 15 bases between.

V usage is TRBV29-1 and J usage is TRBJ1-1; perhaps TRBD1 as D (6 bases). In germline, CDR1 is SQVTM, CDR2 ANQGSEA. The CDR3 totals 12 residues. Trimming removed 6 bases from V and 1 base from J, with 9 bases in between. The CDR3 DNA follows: TGCAGCGTCGGCAGGGGGAACACTGAAGCTTTCTTT. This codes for CSVGRGNTEAFF.

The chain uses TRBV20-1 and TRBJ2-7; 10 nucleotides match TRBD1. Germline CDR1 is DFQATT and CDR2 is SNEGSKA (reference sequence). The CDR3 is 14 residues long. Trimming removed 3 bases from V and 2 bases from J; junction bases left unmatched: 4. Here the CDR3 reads CSASGTGVTYEQYF. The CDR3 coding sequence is TGCAGTGCTAGTGGGACAGGGGTTACCTACGAGCAGTACTTC.

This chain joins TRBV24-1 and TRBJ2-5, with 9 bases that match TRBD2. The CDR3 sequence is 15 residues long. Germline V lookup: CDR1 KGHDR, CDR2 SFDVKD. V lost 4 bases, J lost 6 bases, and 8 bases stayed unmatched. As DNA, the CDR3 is TGTGCCACCAGTGAACCGGGACTAGCAGGAAAGACCCAGTACTTC. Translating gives CATSEPGLAGKTQYF.

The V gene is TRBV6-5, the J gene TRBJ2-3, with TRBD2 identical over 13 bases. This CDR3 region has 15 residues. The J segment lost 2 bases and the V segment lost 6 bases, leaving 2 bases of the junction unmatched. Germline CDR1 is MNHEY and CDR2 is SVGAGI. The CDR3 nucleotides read TGTGCCAGCAGGGGACTAGCGGGGTTCACAGATACGCAGTATTTT. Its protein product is CASRGLAGFTDTQYF.

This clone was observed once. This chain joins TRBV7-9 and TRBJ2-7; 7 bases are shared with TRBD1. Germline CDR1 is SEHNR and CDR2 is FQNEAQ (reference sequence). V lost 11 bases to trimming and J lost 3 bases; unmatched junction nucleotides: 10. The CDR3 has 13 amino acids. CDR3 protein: CALGGRGGYEQYF. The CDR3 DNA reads TGTGCCTTAGGGGGCAGGGGCGGCTACGAGCAGTACTTC.

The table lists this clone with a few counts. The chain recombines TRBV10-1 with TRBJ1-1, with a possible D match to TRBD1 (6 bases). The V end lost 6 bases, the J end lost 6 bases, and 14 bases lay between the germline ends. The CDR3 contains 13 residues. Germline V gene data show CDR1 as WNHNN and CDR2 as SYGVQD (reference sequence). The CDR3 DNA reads TGCGCCAGCAGCGTTCAGGGGATGGCTGAAGCTTTCTTT. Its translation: CASSVQGMAEAFF.

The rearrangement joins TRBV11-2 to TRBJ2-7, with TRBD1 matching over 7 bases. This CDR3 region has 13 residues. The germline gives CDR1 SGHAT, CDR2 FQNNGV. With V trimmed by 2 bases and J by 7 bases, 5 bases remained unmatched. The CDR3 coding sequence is TGTGCCAGCAGCTTACTACAGGGGCGGGAGCAGTACTTC. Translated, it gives CASSLLQGREQYF.

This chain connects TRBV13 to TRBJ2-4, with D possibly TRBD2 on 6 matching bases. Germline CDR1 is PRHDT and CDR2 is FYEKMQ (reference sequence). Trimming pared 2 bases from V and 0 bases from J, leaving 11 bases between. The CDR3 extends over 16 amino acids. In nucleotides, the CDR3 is TGTGCCAGCAGCTTAAACGGGGGAACAGCCAAAAACATTCAGTACTTC. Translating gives CASSLNGGTAKNIQYF.

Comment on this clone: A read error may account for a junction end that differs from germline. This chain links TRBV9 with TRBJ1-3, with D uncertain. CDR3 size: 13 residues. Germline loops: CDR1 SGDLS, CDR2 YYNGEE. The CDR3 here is CASSVEEGSTIYF. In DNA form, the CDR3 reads TGTGCCAGCAGCGTAGAGGAGGGAAGCACCATATATTTT.

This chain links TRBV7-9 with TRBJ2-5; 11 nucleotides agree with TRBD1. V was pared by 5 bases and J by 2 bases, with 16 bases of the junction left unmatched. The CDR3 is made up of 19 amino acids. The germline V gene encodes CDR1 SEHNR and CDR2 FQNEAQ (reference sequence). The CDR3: CASSLRRGQGVLPQETQYF. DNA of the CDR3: TGTGCCAGCAGCCTACGGCGGGGACAGGGGGTCTTACCACAAGAGACCCAGTACTTC.

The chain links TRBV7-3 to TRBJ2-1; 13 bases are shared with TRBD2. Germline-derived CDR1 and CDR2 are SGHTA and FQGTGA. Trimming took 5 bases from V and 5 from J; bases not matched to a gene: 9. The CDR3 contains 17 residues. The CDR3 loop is CASSPRPTSGGNNEQFF. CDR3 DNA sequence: TGTGCCAGCAGCCCCCGGCCGACTAGCGGGGGGAACAATGAGCAGTTCTTC.

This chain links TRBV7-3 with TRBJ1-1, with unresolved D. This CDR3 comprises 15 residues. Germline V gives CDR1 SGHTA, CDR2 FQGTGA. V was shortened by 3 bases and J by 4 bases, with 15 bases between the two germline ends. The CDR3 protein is CASSFPTGKVTEAFF. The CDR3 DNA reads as TGTGCCAGCAGCTTCCCGACGGGGAAGGTCACTGAAGCTTTCTTT.

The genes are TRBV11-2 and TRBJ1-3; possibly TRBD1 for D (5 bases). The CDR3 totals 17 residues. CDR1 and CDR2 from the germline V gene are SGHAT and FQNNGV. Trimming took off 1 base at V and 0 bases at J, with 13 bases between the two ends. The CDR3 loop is CASSLGRSGYSGNTIYF. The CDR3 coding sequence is TGTGCCAGCAGCTTAGGGCGGTCAGGGTACTCTGGAAACACCATATATTTT.

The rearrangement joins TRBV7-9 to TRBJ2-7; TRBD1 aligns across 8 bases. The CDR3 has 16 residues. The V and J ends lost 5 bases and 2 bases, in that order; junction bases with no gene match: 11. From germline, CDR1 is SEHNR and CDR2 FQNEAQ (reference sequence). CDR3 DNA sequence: TGTGCCAGCAGCCGAAGCGACAGGGGCCGTCCCTACGAGCAGTACTTC. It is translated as CASSRSDRGRPYEQYF.

CDR3 DNA sequence: TGTGCCAGTAGTATCATACTTAACACTGAAGCTTTCTTT. The encoded protein is CASSIILNTEAFF. J is TRBJ1-1 and V is TRBV19; D is unclear. Looked up from germline, CDR1 is LNHDA and CDR2 is SQIVND (reference sequence). Trimming left V 3 bases short and J 2 bases short, with 7 bases between. The CDR3 has 13 residues.

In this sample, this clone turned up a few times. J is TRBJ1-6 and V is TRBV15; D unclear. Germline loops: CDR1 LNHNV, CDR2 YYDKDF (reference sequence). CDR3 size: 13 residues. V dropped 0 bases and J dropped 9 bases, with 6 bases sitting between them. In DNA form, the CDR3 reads TGTGCCACCAGCAGAGAGAGTCGTTCACCCCTCCACTTT. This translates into CATSRESRSPLHF.

DNA for the CDR3: TGTGCCAGCATCGGGGACTTACTCTCCTACGAGCAGTACTTC. It specifies CASIGDLLSYEQYF. The chain couples TRBV6-4 to TRBJ2-7, with a tentative D call TRBD2 (6 bases). Trimming left V 7 bases short and J 0 bases short, with 13 bases between. CDR1 is MRHNA, CDR2 SNTAGT, per germline. The CDR3 extends over 14 amino acids.